Listed below are T cell receptor beta chains from one sample, sequenced in a study of blood T cell repertoires in COVID-19. The method was immunoSEQ multiplex PCR; TCRdb's version includes in-frame clones alone and lacks a portion of them. The sample includes 200,000 to 250,000 clones, roughly 84% of them seen just once. The sample consisted of peripheral blood. These receptors were collected from a man between 50 and 59 years old with active or convalescent COVID-19. Both conserved end residues are part of each CDR3. The D gene is left open where the match is weak. Expanded clones get a size class; other rows say once, few or many, or leave the size out.

size,J,D,V,DNA,CDR3
.,TRBJ2-1,.,TRBV7-2,TGTGCCAGCAGCCCCGGAGGGAAAGGCAATGAGCAGTTCTTC,CASSPGGKGNEQFF
.,TRBJ1-2,.,TRBV28,TGTGCCAGCAGTTTATTATATTATGGCTACACCTTC,CASSLLYYGYTF
once,TRBJ1-2,.,TRBV28,TGTGCCAGCAGTTTCGGGAGGGAAAATGGCTACACCTTC,CASSFGRENGYTF
.,TRBJ1-2,TRBD1,TRBV7-9,TGTGCCAGCAGCTTACCGGAGACAGGGGTAGGCTACACCTTC,CASSLPETGVGYTF
.,TRBJ1-6,.,TRBV5-4,TGTGCCAGCAGCTCAAGGGCTAAGGGGGATAATTCACCCCTCCACTTT,CASSSRAKGDNSPLHF
.,TRBJ2-3,.,TRBV18,TGTGCCAGCTCACACTACAGGGACGCGGATACGCAGTATTTT,CASSHYRDADTQYF
.,TRBJ1-2,.,TRBV7-2,TGTGCCAGCAGCTTAGGTGCAGGGAACTATGGCTACACCTTC,CASSLGAGNYGYTF
.,TRBJ2-2,TRBD1,TRBV6-5,TGTGCCAGCAGTTACAGGACAGGAGAGACCGGGGAGCTGTTTTTT,CASSYRTGETGELFF
.,TRBJ2-5,.,TRBV7-2,TGTGCCAGCAGCTTGTGGAGGGCGGGGGAGACCCAGTACTTC,CASSLWRAGETQYF
.,TRBJ1-5,TRBD1,TRBV2,TGTGCCAGCAGGGGACAGGGTAGGGGCAATCAGCCCCAGCATTTT,CASRGQGRGNQPQHF
.,TRBJ2-1,TRBD1,TRBV20-1,TGCAGTGCTAGTCTCTACGGGACAGCCTACAATGAGCAGTTCTTC,CSASLYGTAYNEQFF
.,TRBJ2-3,TRBD2,TRBV28,TGTGCCAGCAGTCATTTAGCGGGAGGGAGTGATACGCAGTATTTT,CASSHLAGGSDTQYF
.,TRBJ1-5,.,TRBV23-1,TGCGCCAGCAGTCCTCTCAATCAGCCCCAGCATTTT,CASSPLNQPQHF
.,TRBJ1-1,.,TRBV28,TGTGCCAGCAGAGGTCCGGGAGATCTTACTGAAGCTTTCTTT,CASRGPGDLTEAFF
.,TRBJ2-5,TRBD2,TRBV19,TGTGCCAGTAGTATGGGAGGGACTAGCGGAAAACAAGAGACCCAGTACTTC,CASSMGGTSGKQETQYF
.,TRBJ1-1,.,TRBV5-1,TGCGCCAGCAGCTTGACACCGAACACTGAAGCTTTCTTT,CASSLTPNTEAFF
once,TRBJ2-7,TRBD2,TRBV19,TGTGCCAGTTCGGTAGCGGGGTTCTACGAGCAGTACTTC,CASSVAGFYEQYF
.,TRBJ1-2,.,TRBV7-9,TGTGCCAGCAGCTTAGACCCTAGTCGCTTC,CASSLDPSRF
.,TRBJ2-1,.,TRBV2,TGTGCCAGCAGTGAAAGTTGGGCGGGCAATGAGCAGTTCTTC,CASSESWAGNEQFF
.,TRBJ2-3,TRBD2,TRBV7-2,TGTGCCAGCAGCTTAGGTGTAGCGGGAGCTTCTACGCAGTATTTT,CASSLGVAGASTQYF
.,TRBJ1-4,TRBD1,TRBV6-7,TGTGCCAGCACGCCAAAGGGGGCTTGTACTAATGAAAAACTGTTTTTT,CASTPKGACTNEKLFF
once,TRBJ2-1,TRBD2,TRBV28,TGTGCCAGCAGTTTTGGACTAGCGGGGCTCTCCTACAATGAGCAGTTCTTC,CASSFGLAGLSYNEQFF
.,TRBJ2-5,.,TRBV10-1,TGCGCCAGCGGCGGGGATAAAGAGACCCAGTACTTC,CASGGDKETQYF
.,TRBJ2-1,.,TRBV3-1/TRBV3-2,TGTGCCAGCAGCCAAGAGCGATTTCGCCAGTTCTTC,CASSQERFRQFF
.,TRBJ2-5,.,TRBV4-1,TGCGCCAGCAGCCAAGATTACGGATTAGCACTGGAGACCCAGTACTTC,CASSQDYGLALETQYF
.,TRBJ2-7,TRBD1,TRBV25-1,TGTGCCAGCAGTGGACAGGGGAGCTCCTACGAGCAGTACTTC,CASSGQGSSYEQYF
.,TRBJ2-3,.,TRBV5-5,TGTGCCAGCAGCTTGGAACACGACACAGATACGCAGTATTTT,CASSLEHDTDTQYF
.,TRBJ2-5,TRBD1,TRBV2,TGTGCCAGCAGCGGGACAGTGGCTGAAGAGACCCAGTACTTC,CASSGTVAEETQYF
.,TRBJ1-6,.,TRBV27,TGTGCCAGCAGTTTATCGCCGGCCCGGAGCTCCTATAATTCACCCCTCCACTTT,CASSLSPARSSYNSPLHF
.,TRBJ1-5,.,TRBV7-6,TGTGCCAGCAGCTTAGAGGCGGGACCCTTGGGATCCCAGCATTTT,CASSLEAGPLGSQHF
.,TRBJ1-6,.,TRBV15,TGTGCCACCAGCAGAGATCTAGGCCTCCACTTT,CATSRDLGLHF
.,TRBJ1-2,TRBD1,TRBV6-5,TGTGCCAGCAGTTATCCGGGACAGGGTGACTATGGCTACACCTTC,CASSYPGQGDYGYTF
many,TRBJ1-1,.,TRBV2,TGTGCCAGCAGGGGAGGACGGTTCACTGAAGCTTTCTTT,CASRGGRFTEAFF
.,TRBJ2-5,.,TRBV20-1,TGCAGTGCTAGTAATCGCGCGACAGACCAAGAGACCCAGTACTTC,CSASNRATDQETQYF
.,TRBJ2-3,.,TRBV15,TGTGCCACCAGCTCCGGGACAACTTACACAGATACGCAGTATTTT,CATSSGTTYTDTQYF
.,TRBJ2-7,TRBD2,TRBV10-3,TGTGCCATCAGTGAGGGACTAGCGGGAAGCTCCTACGAGCAGTACTTC,CAISEGLAGSSYEQYF
.,TRBJ1-1,.,TRBV28,TGTGCCACATGCTGGCAGACTGAAGCTTTCTTT,CATCWQTEAFF
.,TRBJ2-5,.,TRBV2,TGTGCCAGCAGTGACGAGGAGACCCAGTACTTC,CASSDEETQYF
.,TRBJ1-1,TRBD1,TRBV5-6,TGTGCCAGCAGCTTGAGACAGGGTACTGAAGCTTTCTTT,CASSLRQGTEAFF
.,TRBJ2-3,.,TRBV5-6,TGTGCCAGCAGCGGCACAAAAGGGGCGCAGTATTTT,CASSGTKGAQYF
few,TRBJ2-4,.,TRBV4-2,TGTGCCAGCAGCCAATCCACTAGCAACATTCAGTACTTC,CASSQSTSNIQYF
.,TRBJ2-4,.,TRBV3-1/TRBV3-2,TGTGCCAGCAGCCAAGGCGGACATGAGGTAGTAATTCAGTACTTC,CASSQGGHEVVIQYF
.,TRBJ1-2,TRBD1,TRBV2,TGTGCCAGCGGGACAGGTCTTAACTATGGCTACACCTTC,CASGTGLNYGYTF